This T cell receptor (beta chain) was retrieved from a study of read filtering for tumor transcriptome and immune sequencing (dated by TCRdb to the early 2020s). Notes on the research overall: Of the patients in the cohort, around 17 were male and approximately 15 were female, and their mean age was around 64 years, with a range of about 47 to 80. By revised international staging, eight or nine patients were R-ISS I, 16 were R-ISS II and more than five were R-ISS III. Whole-transcriptome libraries were prepared with the TruSeq RNA Access Library Prep Kit after DNase treatment. TCR-region mapped reads per sample ranged from about 3.5 to 10.27 million with IR-seq versus only about 85 to 1273 with RNA-seq. TCR repertoires obtained by targeted immune repertoire sequencing and by bulk whole-transcriptome sequencing performed on the same bone marrow samples were compared. One of the main goals was to work out a read-filtering strategy for immune repertoire data, in particular whether clonotypes backed by only a single read should be removed. Summary of the overall study and its limitations: Clonotypes were captured by IR-seq at much higher depth and more reliably than by RNA-seq, and smaller IR-seq throughput was sufficient for identification of most shared clonotypes. Single-read clonotypes made up roughly 80% of clonotypes but roughly 3.5% of total reads in IR-seq, and roughly three quarters of clonotypes and approximately 47% of reads in RNA-seq. The correlation between IR-seq and RNA-seq shared clonotype proportions rose when single-read clonotypes were removed. The sorted CD138-negative fraction was composed of a mixed bone marrow immune population rather than of purified T cells.

The germline V gene gives CDR1 as KGHSH and CDR2 as LQKENI. Including the terminal cysteine and phenylalanine, the CDR3 comprises 14 residues. The sequence is cut down to CDR3 DNA, 42 bases in frame from base 1. TCR libraries were constructed from roughly 360 ng RNA using the Immunoverse kit, and molecular barcoded adaptors covering alpha/delta and beta/gamma chains were employed. The same RNA used for transcriptome sequencing was used for TCR library preparation. Sequencing of the TCR libraries was done on an Illumina HiSeq 4000 with 2 x 150 cycles. The source study handled its data this way. With MiXCR, TCR reads were aligned to human V, D, J and C references and assembled into CDR3 clonotypes, with quality filtering and error correction included. The tcR package in R was used to analyze clonotype counts and gene usage diversity. For inspection of raw mapping reads, RNA-seq reads were mapped by STAR aligner version 2.5.3a onto GRCh37 of the human genome. To test how sequencing depth affects detected clonotypes, IR-seq fastq files were randomly downsampled with Seqtk 1.3. TCRdb passed the public sequencing reads through fastp at Q25 and MiXCR, retaining productive beta sequences. Rows merge per CDR3 protein into single entries with the most common DNA and genes. TCRdb's processing, not the authors' own work, is the source of the V and J calls. The sample contains around 130,000 distinct CDR3 sequences, about 12% of them found a single time. The biggest ten clones account for just under 8.5% of the sample.

Each patient had bone marrow sampled at the time of active disease. Bone marrow mononuclear cells were isolated by Ficoll-Hypaque density gradient centrifugation. Myeloma plasma cells were removed and CD138-negative cells were collected by negative selection after labeling with CD138 magnetic microbeads on a MACS separator. Flow cytometry on an Attune NxT with CD138 antibodies was used to check the purity of the isolated cells. TRIzol reagent was used to extract total RNA, and a NanoDrop spectrophotometer was used to quantify the extracted RNA. For each patient, paired RNA-seq and IR-seq were run on the CD138-negative bone marrow sample from that patient. As for this clonotype: No antigen is known for it. This sequence may be a read error, since a much larger clone differs from it by one base.

The specimen sequenced was a population of CD138-negative cells sorted from bone marrow. According to the study, the label for this sample's cell subset or site signals: bone marrow mononuclear cells depleted of CD138+ plasma/myeloma cells by negative magnetic selection. The sequence was obtained from a donor aged 40 or over with multiple myeloma. The V gene is TRBV18 and the J gene is TRBJ2-2; TRBD1 is perhaps the D gene, given 5 matching bases. CDR3 loop: CSSSLTANTGELFF. The sequenced DNA is TGTTCCAGCTCCCTGACAGCGAACACCGGGGAGCTGTTTTTT.